The 9 T cell receptor beta chains given below trace back to one sample, sequenced in a study of shared clonotypes between healthy human individuals (dated by TCRdb to between 2020 and 2021). The library was made by the immunoSEQ multiplex PCR assay. TCRdb obtained this table from immuneACCESS and retained in-frame rearrangements with V and J assigned. These tables miss some clones; where compared with another copy, unresolved V genes account for less than half of the shortfall, and the remainder is unexplained. This sample comprises 2 million to 2.5 million clones, 85% to 95% of them detected only once. 0.3% to 0.4% of the sample lies in the top ten. Sequencing input: naive CD4+ T cells from PBMCs. The intended sense of this specimen's cell subset or site label: CD45RA+ positively selected. Receptors were obtained from a man aged 18 to 29 in good health. Some clones in this sample may be carry-over from other donors' samples.

The chain couples TRBV28 to TRBJ1-4; D is uncertain. The length of the CDR3 is 16 residues. V lost 6 bases and J lost 0, with 14 bases in between. The V gene's germline CDR1 is MDHEN and CDR2 SYDVKM. This chain's CDR3 is CASSYLSPATNEKLFF. The CDR3 DNA follows: TGTGCCAGCAGCTACTTGAGTCCTGCAACTAATGAAAAACTGTTTTTT.

The chain joins TRBV19 to TRBJ2-7, with 7 bases fitting TRBD2. Losses at the gene ends were 5 bases for V and 1 base for J; bases not matched to a gene: 11. Germline V gene data show CDR1 as LNHDA and CDR2 as SQIVND (reference sequence). This CDR3 has 16 residues. This chain's CDR3 is CASSGHLAAPSYEQYF. CDR3 coding DNA: TGTGCCAGTAGTGGGCACCTAGCGGCACCGTCCTACGAGCAGTACTTC. The full variable domain, in which reference TRBV19 and TRBJ2-7 provide the parts outside the CDR3, is DGGITQSPKYLFRKEGQNVTLSCEQNLNHDAMYWYRQDPGQGLRLIYYSQIVNDFQKGDIAEGYSVSREKKESFPLTVTSAQKNPTAFYLCASSGHLAAPSYEQYFGPGTRLTVT.

The chain recombines TRBV28 with TRBJ1-1; tentative D call: TRBD1 (6 bases). The CDR3 is 16 residues long. The ends were cut back, 9 bases at V and 0 bases at J, with 20 bases in the middle. Germline V CDR1 and CDR2: MDHEN, SYDVKM. The CDR3 coding sequence is TGTGCCAGTCCAAAACCGGGGGCGGCAATGAACACTGAAGCTTTCTTT. This gives the protein CASPKPGAAMNTEAFF. Full variable domain (missing parts from reference TRBV28 and TRBJ1-1): DVKVTQSSRYLVKRTGEKVFLECVQDMDHENMFWYRQDPGLGLRLIYFSYDVKMKEKGDIPEGYSVSREKKERFSLILESASTNQTSMYLCASPKPGAAMNTEAFFGQGTRLTVV.

The rearrangement links TRBV19 to TRBJ2-1; D not resolved. This CDR3 contains 15 residues. With 3 bases removed from V and 2 bases from J, the gap between germline ends came to 11 bases. Germline V gives CDR1 LNHDA, CDR2 SQIVND (reference sequence). The CDR3 protein is CASSIRSGPYNEQFF. Written as DNA, the CDR3 is TGTGCCAGTAGTATTAGGTCAGGACCCTACAATGAGCAGTTCTTC. The full variable domain, its missing parts supplied by reference TRBV19 and TRBJ2-1, is DGGITQSPKYLFRKEGQNVTLSCEQNLNHDAMYWYRQDPGQGLRLIYYSQIVNDFQKGDIAEGYSVSREKKESFPLTVTSAQKNPTAFYLCASSIRSGPYNEQFFGPGTRLTVL.

The chain links TRBV6-1 to TRBJ1-1; 7 nucleotides match TRBD1. Germline CDR1 and CDR2: MNHNS and SASEGT. V lost 2 bases and J lost 0; bases outside the gene matches: 15. This CDR3 is 19 amino acids long. CDR3 sequence reads: CASSETPPGQQSMNTEAFF. CDR3 bases: TGTGCCAGCAGTGAAACGCCTCCGGGACAGCAGAGCATGAACACTGAAGCTTTCTTT.

The J gene is TRBJ1-2, the V gene TRBV18, with 10 bases lining up with TRBD1. CDR3 length: 16 amino acids. Trimming at V came to 3 bases and at J to 0 bases, leaving 4 bases not matched to a gene. Per the germline V gene, CDR1 is KGHSH and CDR2 is LQKENI. CDR3 bases: TGTGCCAGCTCACCCACCGGGACAGGGGCTAACTATGGCTACACCTTC. Its translation: CASSPTGTGANYGYTF.

The rearrangement uses TRBV18 and TRBJ2-5; 7 bases map to TRBD1. The CDR3 has 14 amino acids. With 6 bases clipped from V and 4 bases from J, the junction kept 8 bases outside the gene matches. Germline V gene sequence: CDR1 KGHSH, CDR2 LQKENI. Here the CDR3 DNA reads TGTGCCAGCTCCCCCGTAGGGGGCGCAGAGACCCAGTACTTC. This codes for CASSPVGGAETQYF.

Only one count was recorded for this clone. V and J are TRBV29-1 and TRBJ1-4; D gene ambiguous. The CDR3 sequence is 14 residues long. V lost 6 bases and J 6 bases, leaving 17 bases between the germline ends. Germline CDR1 SQVTM, CDR2 ANQGSEA. CDR3 in DNA: TGCAGCGTGGCAAGACGGACTAATGATGAAAAACTGTTTTTT. This sequence encodes CSVARRTNDEKLFF.

The chain carries TRBV18 and TRBJ2-2; TRBD1 or TRBD2 may be the D gene (5 bases each). Germline V lookup: CDR1 KGHSH, CDR2 LQKENI. Between the trimmed V and J ends, which lost 2 bases and 3 bases, there was a span of 16 bases. The CDR3 runs to 17 residues. The CDR3 region is CASSPRSIGTDTGELFF. The CDR3 DNA reads as TGTGCCAGCTCACCAAGGTCGATCGGGACCGACACCGGGGAGCTGTTTTTT.